A selection of T cell receptor beta chains follows, all from one sample in a study of cytomegalovirus exposure and HLA in healthy donors. Sequencing used immunoSEQ multiplex PCR; TCRdb keeps in-frame clones, though not all of them. The table shows about 150,000 clones, with around 80% occurring only once. The specimen sequenced was PBMCs. The receptors were gathered from a boy under 10 years old in good health and CMV-seronegative. Both conserved end residues are part of each CDR3. The order of the fields is CDR3 length, clone size, J gene, V gene, D gene, CDR3 protein, CDR3 DNA. The D gene is left open where the match is weak. Rows give clone size only sometimes, using once, few, many, or a class for an expanded clone.

14 - TRBJ2-1 TRBV2 TRBD2 CASSGTGGSNEQFF TGTGCCAGCAGTGGTACGGGCGGGAGCAATGAGCAGTTCTTC
14 - TRBJ2-7 TRBV27 TRBD1 CASSPGQGLYEQYF TGTGCCAGCAGTCCGGGACAGGGCCTTTACGAGCAGTACTTC
11 - TRBJ2-7 TRBV4-1 - CASSHRDEQYF TGCGCCAGCAGCCATCGAGACGAGCAGTACTTC
16 - TRBJ2-2 TRBV7-7 TRBD2 CASSSRLAGDTGELFF TGTGCCAGCAGCTCCCGACTAGCGGGAGACACCGGGGAGCTGTTTTTT
14 - TRBJ2-3 TRBV2 TRBD2 CARESGIRTDTQYF TGTGCCAGGGAAAGCGGGATTAGGACAGATACGCAGTATTTT
16 few TRBJ1-4 TRBV7-9 - CASSAPDRTDNEKLFF TGTGCCAGCAGCGCCCCTGACAGGACGGATAATGAAAAACTGTTTTTT
14 - TRBJ2-2 TRBV11-1 TRBD2 CASSSGLEYGELFF TGTGCCAGCAGCTCGGGACTAGAATACGGGGAGCTGTTTTTT
11 - TRBJ2-2 TRBV10-3 - CAIAGTGELFF TGTGCCATCGCGGGCACCGGGGAGCTGTTTTTT
15 - TRBJ2-3 TRBV9 TRBD2 CASSVGLAATDTQYF TGTGCCAGCAGCGTAGGACTAGCGGCCACAGATACGCAGTATTTT
21 - TRBJ2-1 TRBV4-2 TRBD2 CASSQDSSGLAGLVKSNEQFF TGTGCCAGCAGCCAAGATAGTAGCGGCCTAGCGGGGCTAGTTAAGAGCAATGAGCAGTTCTTC
13 - TRBJ1-5 TRBV6-1 - CASSDRDGQPQHF TGTGCCAGCAGTGACAGGGATGGACAGCCCCAGCATTTT
15 - TRBJ1-5 TRBV11-2 TRBD1 CASSPGGTVHQPQHF TGTGCCAGCAGCCCAGGGGGGACAGTTCATCAGCCCCAGCATTTT
16 - TRBJ1-2 TRBV6-1 TRBD1 CASSGPRQGMDYGYTF TGTGCCAGCAGTGGACCTCGACAGGGGATGGACTATGGCTACACCTTC
12 - TRBJ2-1 TRBV19 - CARGGRVNEQFF TGTGCCAGGGGGGGTCGGGTCAATGAGCAGTTCTTC
13 - TRBJ1-2 TRBV4-3 - CASSQVGTRTYTF TGCGCCAGCAGCCAAGTAGGGACTCGGACCTACACCTTC
13 - TRBJ2-3 TRBV14 - CASSQEGGQTQYF TGTGCCAGCAGCCAAGAGGGGGGGCAAACGCAGTATTTT
16 - TRBJ2-7 TRBV5-1 - CASSPWGEESSYEQYF TGCGCCAGCAGCCCATGGGGGGAGGAGAGCTCCTACGAGCAGTACTTC
15 - TRBJ2-7 TRBV5-1 TRBD1 CASSQRTGGSYEQYF TGCGCCAGCAGCCAACGGACAGGGGGCTCCTACGAGCAGTACTTC
14 - TRBJ1-5 TRBV4-1 - CASSQVAGDQPQHF TGCGCCAGCAGCCAAGTTGCGGGGGACCAGCCCCAGCATTTT
15 few TRBJ2-1 TRBV6-5 TRBD2 CASSYEREPGYEQFF TGTGCCAGCAGTTACGAGCGGGAGCCTGGGTATGAGCAGTTCTTC
17 - TRBJ1-5 TRBV6-4 - CASSVKAGGLWNQPQHF TGTGCCAGCAGTGTGAAGGCCGGGGGTCTTTGGAATCAGCCCCAGCATTTT
14 - TRBJ2-2 TRBV7-2 TRBD2 CASSLRGDTGELFF TGTGCCAGCAGCTTACGGGGGGATACCGGGGAGCTGTTTTTT
15 once TRBJ2-7 TRBV4-1 - CASSQVFPGAYEQYF TGCGCCAGCAGCCAAGTTTTTCCGGGGGCCTACGAGCAGTACTTC
11 - TRBJ2-5 TRBV30 - CAWKSRETQYF TGTGCCTGGAAATCCCGAGAGACCCAGTACTTC
15 few TRBJ2-5 TRBV5-6 - CASSPNGRYQETQYF TGTGCCAGCAGTCCAAATGGGCGATACCAAGAGACCCAGTACTTC
14 - TRBJ2-5 TRBV9 TRBD1 CASSVGQGPVTQYF TGTGCCAGCAGCGTAGGACAGGGCCCGGTGACCCAGTACTTC
16 - TRBJ1-1 TRBV21-1 - CASSKGGRGMNTEAFF TGTGCCAGCAGCAAAGGAGGGAGGGGGATGAACACTGAAGCTTTCTTT
16 once TRBJ2-2 TRBV19 TRBD1 CASTPVQGRQGGELFF TGTGCCAGTACCCCCGTACAGGGCCGACAGGGCGGGGAGCTGTTTTTT
14 - TRBJ2-1 TRBV5-4 TRBD2 CASSSTGLANEQFF TGTGCCAGCAGCTCGACGGGACTAGCGAACGAGCAGTTCTTC
16 - TRBJ2-6 TRBV28 - CASSLSRGSGANVLTF TGTGCCAGCAGTTTATCAAGGGGTTCCGGGGCCAACGTCCTGACTTTC
14 medium-sized TRBJ1-4 TRBV10-3 - CAISEEGDGEKLFF TGTGCCATCAGTGAGGAGGGAGACGGTGAAAAACTGTTTTTT
17 - TRBJ2-7 TRBV5-6 - CASSLAKANAKSYEQYF TGTGCCAGCAGCTTGGCCAAAGCAAACGCCAAATCCTACGAGCAGTACTTC
16 - TRBJ1-6 TRBV30 - CAWRQGVGSYNSPLHF TGTGCCTGGAGACAGGGAGTCGGCTCCTATAATTCACCCCTCCACTTT
17 once TRBJ2-2 TRBV7-9 TRBD1 CASSRRPGQGAGGELFF TGTGCCAGCTCTCGACGTCCGGGACAGGGAGCCGGCGGGGAGCTGTTTTTT
16 - TRBJ2-5 TRBV5-4 TRBD1 CASSIPPGQGEGTQYF TGTGCCAGCAGCATCCCACCGGGACAGGGAGAGGGGACCCAGTACTTC
12 few TRBJ1-6 TRBV30 TRBD1 CAWRQGNSPLHF TGTGCCTGGAGACAGGGGAATTCACCCCTCCACTTT
15 - TRBJ1-6 TRBV27 - CASSPNRVAILPLHF TGTGCCAGCAGTCCCAACAGGGTTGCCATCTTACCCCTCCACTTT
18 few TRBJ2-2 TRBV7-9 - CASSLITGNLDHTGELFF TGTGCCAGCAGCTTAATTACAGGGAACCTGGATCACACCGGGGAGCTGTTTTTT
14 - TRBJ2-2 TRBV9 TRBD1 CASSVGQGTGELFF TGTGCCAGCAGCGTGGGACAGGGCACCGGGGAGCTGTTTTTT
15 - TRBJ2-2 TRBV27 - CASSLSQPNTGELFF TGTGCCAGCAGTTTATCACAGCCGAACACCGGGGAGCTGTTTTTT
14 - TRBJ2-7 TRBV4-1 - CASSQIQGFYEQYF TGCGCCAGCAGCCAGATACAGGGCTTCTACGAGCAGTACTTC
15 - TRBJ2-1 TRBV6-4 TRBD2 CASKLEAGPYNEQFF TGTGCCAGCAAACTCGAAGCGGGACCCTACAATGAGCAGTTCTTC
18 few TRBJ2-6 TRBV5-1 - CASSLRGAVGSGANVLTF TGCGCCAGCAGCTTGCGGGGGGCAGTTGGCTCTGGGGCCAACGTCCTGACTTTC
15 once TRBJ2-7 TRBV11-1 TRBD2 CASSLVGEGPYEQYF TGTGCCAGCAGCTTAGTGGGGGAGGGCCCTTACGAGCAGTACTTC
15 - TRBJ2-2 TRBV30 - CAWSEDGHPTGELFF TGTGCCTGGAGTGAGGATGGACACCCTACCGGGGAGCTGTTTTTT
14 - TRBJ2-7 TRBV9 TRBD1 CASSPWTGAGEQYF TGTGCCAGCAGCCCCTGGACAGGGGCGGGGGAGCAGTACTTC
15 once TRBJ2-1 TRBV11-3 TRBD2 CASSSLAGGNNEQFF TGTGCCAGCAGCTCCTTAGCGGGGGGGAACAATGAGCAGTTCTTC
15 - TRBJ2-5 TRBV6-5 - CASSYVAGRRETQYF TGTGCCAGCAGTTACGTCGCAGGGAGGAGGGAGACCCAGTACTTC
14 - TRBJ1-6 TRBV19 - CASSRGLYNSPLHF TGTGCCAGTAGTAGAGGACTGTATAATTCACCCCTCCACTTT
14 few TRBJ2-7 TRBV18 - CASSRGTDYYEQYF TGTGCCAGCTCACGCGGGACAGATTATTACGAGCAGTACTTC
16 - TRBJ1-2 TRBV7-8 TRBD1 CASSPRTGAGGYGYTF TGTGCCAGCAGCCCGCGGACAGGGGCTGGTGGCTATGGCTACACCTTC
16 - TRBJ2-1 TRBV4-1 TRBD2 CASSQATSGAVNEQFF TGCGCCAGCAGCCAGGCGACTAGCGGGGCAGTCAATGAGCAGTTCTTC
17 - TRBJ2-1 TRBV5-6 TRBD2 CASSLATSGRAWDEQFF TGTGCCAGCAGCTTAGCTACTAGCGGGAGGGCCTGGGATGAGCAGTTCTTC